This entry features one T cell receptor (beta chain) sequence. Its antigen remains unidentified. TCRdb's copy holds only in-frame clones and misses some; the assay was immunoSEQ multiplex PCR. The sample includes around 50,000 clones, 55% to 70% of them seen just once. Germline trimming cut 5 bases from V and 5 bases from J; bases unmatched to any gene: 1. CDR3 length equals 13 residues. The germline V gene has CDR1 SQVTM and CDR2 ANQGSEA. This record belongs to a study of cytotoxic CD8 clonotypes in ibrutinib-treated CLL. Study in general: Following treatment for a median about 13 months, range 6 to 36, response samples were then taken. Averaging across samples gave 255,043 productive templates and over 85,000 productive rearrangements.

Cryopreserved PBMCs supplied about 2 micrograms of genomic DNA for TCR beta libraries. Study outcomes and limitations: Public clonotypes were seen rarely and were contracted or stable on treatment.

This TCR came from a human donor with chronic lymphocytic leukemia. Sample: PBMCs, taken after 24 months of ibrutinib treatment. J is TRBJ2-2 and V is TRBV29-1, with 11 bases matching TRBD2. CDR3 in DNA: TGCAGCGTTACTAGCGGGGGAACCGGGGAGCTGTTTTTT. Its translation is CSVTSGGTGELFF.